The source of this T cell receptor beta chain is a study of blood T cell repertoires in COVID-19 (dated by TCRdb to 2020 to 2021). As for the study more broadly: The collaborator samples originated in the United States, Italy and Spain and spanned the acute and convalescent phases of COVID-19. Samples came from the ongoing ImmuneRACE study (first 160 participants) plus 1,254 subjects from 6 global collaborators. The repertoires were released in a freely available public database meant as a resource for research on the immune response to SARS-CoV-2. The sample metadata nearly always contained a de-identified subject ID, COVID-19 status, age in years and sex. The material from the prospective study consisted of cDNA or gDNA derived from T cells, B-cell-depleted T cells, or PBMCs. Subjects who had been exposed to COVID-19, were actively infected with it, or had recovered from it provided the deeply sampled blood TCRbeta repertoires that made up the dataset. Where available, HLA class I and class II types were taken from metadata supplied by the sample provider and were not determined by assay-based typing.

The germline V gene provides CDR1 LGHNA and CDR2 YSLEER. Unmatched junction bases come to 14, with V trimmed by 4 bases and J by 5 bases. The CDR3, from cysteine to phenylalanine, totals 18 residues. Only the CDR3 DNA is retained, 54 bases long and in frame from the first base. TCRbeta CDR3 regions were amplified from genomic DNA by means of the immunoSEQ Assay, a bias-controlled multiplex PCR. In the original analysis: The number of nucleated cells in each sample was estimated by amplification of reference gene primers within the assay. To quantify the absolute abundance of each unique TCRbeta CDR3 rearrangement, sequence reads were collapsed and filtered. For each sample, productive Simpson clonality was calculated as the square root of Simpson's diversity index across productive rearrangements. Imported from immuneACCESS, the table was reduced by TCRdb to in-frame sequences with V and J called. These copies leave out some clones; in studies compared against another copy, an unresolved V gene accounts for under half, and the cause of the remainder is not known. V and J calls and clone size are given by that table; D and trimming were obtained from the DNA. The sample includes around 100,000 clones, with roughly 85% observed a single time. The ten most abundant clones make up around 29% of the sample.

On this clone: Its recognized antigen is unknown. No base-level quality is on record; no much larger clone is a single base apart.

What the work shows at the level of the full study, not this receptor alone: The quantity of clinical and demographic metadata differed by source and by participant and was supplied without curation.

Whole blood was collected in K2EDTA tubes by collaborating institutions according to the institutions' own protocols. Collaborator samples were shipped for TCRbeta analysis as frozen whole blood, isolated PBMCs, or DNA extracted from either sample type. The sequence was obtained from a man between 65 and 80 years old with active or convalescent COVID-19. The sequence is built from TRBV4-3 and TRBJ2-1; 10 nucleotides in the junction match TRBD2. Specimen: peripheral blood. This receptor carries the CDR3 CASSPSGTSATLNNEQFF. The nucleotide sequence reads as follows: TGCGCCAGCAGCCCCTCCGGGACTAGCGCGACCTTAAACAATGAGCAGTTCTTC.